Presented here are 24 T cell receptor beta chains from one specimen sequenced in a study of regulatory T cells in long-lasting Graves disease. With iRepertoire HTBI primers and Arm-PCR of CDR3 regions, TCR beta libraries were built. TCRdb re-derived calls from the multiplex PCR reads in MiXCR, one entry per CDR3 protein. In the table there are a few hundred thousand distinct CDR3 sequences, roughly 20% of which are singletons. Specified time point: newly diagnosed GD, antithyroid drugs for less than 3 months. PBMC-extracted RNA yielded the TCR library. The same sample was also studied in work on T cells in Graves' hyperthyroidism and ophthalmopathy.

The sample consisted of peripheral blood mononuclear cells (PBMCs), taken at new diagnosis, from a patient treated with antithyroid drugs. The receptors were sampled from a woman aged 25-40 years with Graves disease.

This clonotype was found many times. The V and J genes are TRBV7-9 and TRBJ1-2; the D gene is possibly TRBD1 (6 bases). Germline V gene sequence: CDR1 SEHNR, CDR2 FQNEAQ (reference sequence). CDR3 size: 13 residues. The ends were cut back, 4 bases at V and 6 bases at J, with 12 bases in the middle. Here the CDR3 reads CASSSGPGDGYTF. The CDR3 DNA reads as TGTGCCAGCAGCTCGGGACCAGGGGATGGCTACACCTTC.

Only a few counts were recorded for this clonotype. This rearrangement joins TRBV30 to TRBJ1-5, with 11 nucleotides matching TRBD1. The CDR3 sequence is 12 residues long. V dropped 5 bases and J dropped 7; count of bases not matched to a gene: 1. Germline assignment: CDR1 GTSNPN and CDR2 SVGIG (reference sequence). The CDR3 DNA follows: TGTGCCTGGGGACAGGGGGCCCAGCCCCAGCATTTT. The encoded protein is CAWGQGAQPQHF.

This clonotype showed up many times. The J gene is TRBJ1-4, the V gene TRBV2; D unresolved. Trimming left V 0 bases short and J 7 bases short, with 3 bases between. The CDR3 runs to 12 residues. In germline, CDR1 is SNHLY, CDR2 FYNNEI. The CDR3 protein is CASSEAGEKLFF. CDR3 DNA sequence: TGTGCCAGCAGTGAAGCGGGTGAAAAACTGTTTTTT. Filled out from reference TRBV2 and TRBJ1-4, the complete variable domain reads EPEVTQTPSHQVTQMGQEVILRCVPISNHLYFYWYRQILGQKVEFLVSFYNNEISEKSEIFDDQFSVERPDGSNFTLKIRSTKLEDSAMYFCASSEAGEKLFFGSGTQLSVL.

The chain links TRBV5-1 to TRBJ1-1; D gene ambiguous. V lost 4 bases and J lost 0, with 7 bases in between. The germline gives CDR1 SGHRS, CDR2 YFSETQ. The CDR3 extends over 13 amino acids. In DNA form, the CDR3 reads TGCGCCAGCAGCAAGACTTTGAACACTGAAGCTTTCTTT. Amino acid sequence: CASSKTLNTEAFF.

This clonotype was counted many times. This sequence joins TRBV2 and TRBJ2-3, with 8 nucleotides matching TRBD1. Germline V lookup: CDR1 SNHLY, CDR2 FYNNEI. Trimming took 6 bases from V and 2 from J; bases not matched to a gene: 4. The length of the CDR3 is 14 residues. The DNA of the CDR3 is TGTGCCAGCAGCGGACAGGGCTTCACAGATACGCAGTATTTT. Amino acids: CASSGQGFTDTQYF.

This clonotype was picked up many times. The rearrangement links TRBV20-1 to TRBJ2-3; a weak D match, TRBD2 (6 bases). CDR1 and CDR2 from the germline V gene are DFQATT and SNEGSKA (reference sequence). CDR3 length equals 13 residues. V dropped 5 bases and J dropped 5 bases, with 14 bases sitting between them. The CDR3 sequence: CSAPGGAIDTQYF. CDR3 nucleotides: TGCAGTGCTCCCGGAGGGGCTATAGATACGCAGTATTTT.

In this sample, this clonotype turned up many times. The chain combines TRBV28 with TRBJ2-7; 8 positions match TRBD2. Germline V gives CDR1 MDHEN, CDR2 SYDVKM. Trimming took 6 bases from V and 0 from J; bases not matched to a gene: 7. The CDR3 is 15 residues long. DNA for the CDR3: TGTGCCAGCAGCGGGGGGGACACTGGCTCCTACGAGCAGTACTTC. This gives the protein CASSGGDTGSYEQYF.

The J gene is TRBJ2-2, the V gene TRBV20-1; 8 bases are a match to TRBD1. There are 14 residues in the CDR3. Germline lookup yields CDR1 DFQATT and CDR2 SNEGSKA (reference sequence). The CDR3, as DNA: TGCATAATCCCCGGGACAGGGAACACCGGGGAGCTGTTTTTT. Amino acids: CIIPGTGNTGELFF.

CDR3: CASSYPIYF. The CDR3 bases are TGTGCCAGCAGTTACCCCATATATTTT. The chain links TRBV6-5 to TRBJ1-3; unclear D gene. V was trimmed by 2 bases and J by 11 bases, leaving 1 base between them. The germline V gene encodes CDR1 MNHEY and CDR2 SVGAGI. The CDR3 is 9 residues long.

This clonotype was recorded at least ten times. CDR3 coding DNA: TGTGCCAGCAGGGACAGGGGGCGAAACACTGAAGCTTTCTTT. This codes for CASRDRGRNTEAFF. V is TRBV3-1 and J is TRBJ1-1; 11 bases map to TRBD1. V gave up 6 bases and J gave up 2 bases; unmatched junction bases: 2. Germline CDR1 LGHDT, CDR2 YNNKEL (reference sequence). This CDR3 has 14 amino acids.

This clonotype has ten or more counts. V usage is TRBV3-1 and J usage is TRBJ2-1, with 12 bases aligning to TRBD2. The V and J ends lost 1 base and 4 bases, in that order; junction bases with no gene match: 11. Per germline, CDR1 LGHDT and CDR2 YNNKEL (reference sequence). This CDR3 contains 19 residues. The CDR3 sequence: CASSQGPTLAGGPYNEQFF. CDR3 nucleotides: TGTGCCAGCAGCCAAGGGCCCACCCTAGCGGGAGGGCCGTACAATGAGCAGTTCTTC.

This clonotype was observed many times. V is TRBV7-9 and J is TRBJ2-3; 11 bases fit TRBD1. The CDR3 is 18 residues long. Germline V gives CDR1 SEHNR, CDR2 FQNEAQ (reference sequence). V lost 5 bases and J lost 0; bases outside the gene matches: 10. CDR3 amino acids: CASSLGQGAVSSTDTQYF. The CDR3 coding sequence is TGTGCCAGCAGCCTTGGACAGGGGGCGGTCTCTAGCACAGATACGCAGTATTTT.

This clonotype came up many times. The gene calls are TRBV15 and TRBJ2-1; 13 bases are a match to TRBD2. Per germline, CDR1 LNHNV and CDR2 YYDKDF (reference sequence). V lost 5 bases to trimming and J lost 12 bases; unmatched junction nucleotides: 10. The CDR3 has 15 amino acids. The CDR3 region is CATSPGLAGVSWQFF. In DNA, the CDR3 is TGTGCCACCAGCCCAGGACTAGCGGGAGTTTCATGGCAGTTCTTC.

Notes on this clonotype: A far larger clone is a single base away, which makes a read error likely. Here the CDR3 reads CASSVGCNQPQHF. The CDR3 region has the DNA TGTGCCAGCAGTGTCGGCTGCAATCAGCCCCAGCATTTT. The chain employs TRBV6-1 and TRBJ1-5, with D uncertain. The CDR3 runs to 13 residues. Germline V gives CDR1 MNHNS, CDR2 SASEGT. Trimming removed 4 bases from V and 2 bases from J, with 6 bases in between.

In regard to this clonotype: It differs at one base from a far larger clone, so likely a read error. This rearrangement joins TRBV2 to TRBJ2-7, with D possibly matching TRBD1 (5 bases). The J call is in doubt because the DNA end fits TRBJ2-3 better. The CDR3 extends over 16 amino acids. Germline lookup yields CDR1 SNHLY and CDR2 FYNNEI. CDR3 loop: CASSEDLGRVTGTQYF. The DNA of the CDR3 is TGTGCCAGCAGTGAAGATTTGGGCAGAGTCACAGGTACGCAGTATTTT.

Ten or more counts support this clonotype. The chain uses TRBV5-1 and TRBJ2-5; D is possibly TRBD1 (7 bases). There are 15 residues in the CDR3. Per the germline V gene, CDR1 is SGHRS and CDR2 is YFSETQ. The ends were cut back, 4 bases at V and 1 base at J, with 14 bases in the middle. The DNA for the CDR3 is TGCGCCAGCAGCCTGGAGGGGACAGCCCAAGAGACCCAGTACTTC. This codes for CASSLEGTAQETQYF.

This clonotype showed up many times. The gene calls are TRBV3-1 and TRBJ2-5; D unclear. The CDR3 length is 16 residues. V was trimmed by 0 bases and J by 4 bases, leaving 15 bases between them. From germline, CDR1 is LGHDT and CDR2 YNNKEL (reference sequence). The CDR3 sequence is CASSQDAPVGRETQYF. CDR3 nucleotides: TGTGCCAGCAGCCAAGATGCCCCGGTCGGCCGAGAGACCCAGTACTTC.

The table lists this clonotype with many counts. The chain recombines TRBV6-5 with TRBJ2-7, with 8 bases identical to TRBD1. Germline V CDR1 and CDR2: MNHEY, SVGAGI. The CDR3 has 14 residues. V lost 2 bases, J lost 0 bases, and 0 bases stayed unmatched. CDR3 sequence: CASSYQGASYEQYF. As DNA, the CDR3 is TGTGCCAGCAGTTACCAGGGGGCCTCCTACGAGCAGTACTTC.

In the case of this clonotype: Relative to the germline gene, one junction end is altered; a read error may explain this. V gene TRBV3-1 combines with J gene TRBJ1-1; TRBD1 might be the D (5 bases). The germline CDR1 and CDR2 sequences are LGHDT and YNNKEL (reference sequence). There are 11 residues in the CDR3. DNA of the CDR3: TGTGCCAGCAGCCACGTAGGGGATGCTGTCTTT. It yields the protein CASSHVGDAVF.

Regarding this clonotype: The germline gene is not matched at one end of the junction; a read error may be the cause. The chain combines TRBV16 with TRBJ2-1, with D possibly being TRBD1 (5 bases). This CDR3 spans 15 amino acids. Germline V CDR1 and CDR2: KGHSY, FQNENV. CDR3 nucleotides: TGTGCCAGCAGCCAATTGCCTCAGGGCACGATGGATCAGTGCTTC. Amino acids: CASSQLPQGTMDQCF.

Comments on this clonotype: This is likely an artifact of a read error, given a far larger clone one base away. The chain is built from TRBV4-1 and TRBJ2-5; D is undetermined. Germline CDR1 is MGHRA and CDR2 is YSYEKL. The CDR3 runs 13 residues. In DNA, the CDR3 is TGCGCCAGCAGCCAAGACTTCCTAAATGAGCACTTCTTC. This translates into CASSQDFLNEHFF.

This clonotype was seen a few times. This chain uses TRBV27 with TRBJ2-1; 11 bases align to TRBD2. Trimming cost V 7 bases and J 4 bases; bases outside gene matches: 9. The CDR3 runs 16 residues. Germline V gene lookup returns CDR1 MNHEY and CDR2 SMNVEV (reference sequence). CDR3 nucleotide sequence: TGTGCCAGCAAAGTTACCGGGACTAGCGGATACAATGAGCAGTTCTTC. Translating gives CASKVTGTSGYNEQFF.

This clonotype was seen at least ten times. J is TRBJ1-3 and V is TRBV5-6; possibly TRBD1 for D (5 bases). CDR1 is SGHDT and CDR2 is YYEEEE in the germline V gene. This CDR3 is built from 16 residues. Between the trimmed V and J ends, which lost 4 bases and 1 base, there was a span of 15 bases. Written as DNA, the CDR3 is TGTGCCAGCAGCGAACCCGGGACTCCTTCTGGAAACACCATATATTTT. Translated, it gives CASSEPGTPSGNTIYF. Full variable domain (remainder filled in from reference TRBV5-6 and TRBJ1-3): DAGVTQSPTHLIKTRGQQVTLRCSPKSGHDTVSWYQQALGQGPQFIFQYYEEEERQRGNFPDRFSGHQFPNYSSELNVNALLLGDSALYLCASSEPGTPSGNTIYFGEGSWLTVV.

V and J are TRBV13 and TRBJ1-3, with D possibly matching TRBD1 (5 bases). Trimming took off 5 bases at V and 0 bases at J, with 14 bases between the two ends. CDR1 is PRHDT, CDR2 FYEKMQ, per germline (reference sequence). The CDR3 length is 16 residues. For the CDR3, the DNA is TGTGCCAGCAGCAGGGACGCAGCGTACTCTGGAAACACCATATATTTT. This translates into CASSRDAAYSGNTIYF.